The TCR beta chain under discussion was sequenced for a study of blood T cell repertoires in COVID-19. Overall study context: From the United States, Italy and Spain came samples of acute and convalescent COVID-19.

The germline CDR1 and CDR2 sequences are SGDLS and YYNGEE. The trim removed 0 bases at V and 6 bases at J, leaving 5 bases unmatched. The CDR3 runs 16 residues. This clone was recorded only once. Original data processing: Estimates of nucleated cell counts were drawn from the amplification of reference gene primers. Here immunoSEQ multiplex PCR was the method, and the copy in TCRdb shows in-frame clones only, minus some. The D gene and trimming were derived from the DNA, and the V and J assignments and clone size from that table. The sample consists of more than 100,000 clones, about four fifths of them appearing once.

Sequencing input: peripheral blood. This receptor was identified in a woman of 80 years or more with acute or convalescent COVID-19. This chain connects TRBV9 to TRBJ2-2; TRBD2 matches at 10 bases. CDR3 DNA: TGTGCCAGCAGCGTAGCGGTGAGCGGGAGGGCCGGGGAGCTGTTTTTT. Translation gives CASSVAVSGRAGELFF. Based on the CDR3 plus reference TRBV9 and TRBJ2-2, the full variable domain is DSGVTQTPKHLITATGQRVTLRCSPRSGDLSVYWYQQSLDQGLQFLIQYYNGEERAKGNILERFSAQQFPDLHSELNLSSLELGDSALYFCASSVAVSGRAGELFFGEGSRLTVL.